This T cell receptor (beta chain) emerged from a study of blood T cell repertoires in COVID-19. Across the whole study: Whether acute or convalescent, the COVID-19 samples came from the United States, Italy and Spain. T cells, B-cell-depleted T cells, or PBMCs supplied cDNA or gDNA.

The protocol was immunoSEQ multiplex PCR, while the TCRdb copy is restricted to in-frame clones and leaves out a portion. Here the sample spans hundreds of thousands of clones, over 70% being singletons. The CDR3 is 14 residues long. Trimming stripped 5 bases from V and 0 bases from J, with 8 bases between. CDR1 and CDR2 (germline): MNHNS, SASEGT. Sequencing was done on a sample of peripheral blood. The gene calls are TRBV6-1 and TRBJ1-3; no definite D call. The receptor comes from a woman between 40 and 55 years old who had recovered from COVID-19. Written as DNA, the CDR3 is TGTGCCAGCAGTCCCCGTTCCTCTGGAAACACCATATATTTT. Translation gives CASSPRSSGNTIYF.